These T cell receptor beta chains were read from a single sample in a study of blood T cell repertoires in COVID-19. Clones were read by immunoSEQ multiplex PCR, and TCRdb kept only the in-frame ones, dropping some. Among approximately 89,000 clones, 80% to 95% were seen once, and the ten largest hold roughly 6.4%. The sequenced sample consisted of peripheral blood. The receptor set was obtained from a woman aged 60-75 years with active COVID-19. CDR3s include the opening cysteine and the closing phenylalanine or tryptophan. A D gene is named only where the DNA matches it firmly.

J: TRBJ2-7
V: TRBV28
D: -
DNA: TGTGCCAGCGCTGGCCTGGGAGGTCTCGTGCGGGAGCAGTACTTC
CDR3: CASAGLGGLVREQYF

J: TRBJ1-1
V: TRBV28
D: TRBD1
DNA: TGTGCCAGTGACAGGGGGAACACTGAAGCTTTCTTT
CDR3: CASDRGNTEAFF

J: TRBJ1-1
V: TRBV7-9
D: TRBD1
DNA: TGTGCCAGCAGCCCCAGGGGGCGGGGGAACACTGAAGCTTTCTTT
CDR3: CASSPRGRGNTEAFF

J: TRBJ2-1
V: TRBV5-1
D: TRBD2
DNA: TGCGCCAGCGGCCATGCCGGGGGGGCGGGTGAGCAGTTCTTC
CDR3: CASGHAGGAGEQFF

J: TRBJ1-6
V: TRBV30
D: TRBD1
DNA: TGTGCCTGGGACAGGGATCAGGGTTCACCCCTCCACTTT
CDR3: CAWDRDQGSPLHF

J: TRBJ2-7
V: TRBV7-2
D: TRBD1
DNA: TGTGCCAGCAGCTATAGGACAGGGACAACCTACGAGCAGTACTTC
CDR3: CASSYRTGTTYEQYF

J: TRBJ2-5
V: TRBV29-1
D: -
DNA: TGCAGCGGGGGCAGGGGCCGAGAGACCCAGTACTTC
CDR3: CSGGRGRETQYF

J: TRBJ2-1
V: TRBV6-2/TRBV6-3
D: -
DNA: TGTGCCAGCAGTGATCAGGATGAGCAGTTCTTC
CDR3: CASSDQDEQFF

J: TRBJ2-5
V: TRBV5-4
D: -
DNA: TGTGCCAGCAGCTTCCGGGACACAGGCCGAGAGACCCAGTACTTC
CDR3: CASSFRDTGRETQYF

J: TRBJ2-4
V: TRBV19
D: TRBD2
DNA: TGTGCCAGTAGTAGGACTAGCGGGGCCAAAAACATTCAGTACTTC
CDR3: CASSRTSGAKNIQYF

J: TRBJ1-2
V: TRBV29-1
D: -
DNA: TGCAGCGTCGCGATGTCTGGCTATGGCTACACCTTC
CDR3: CSVAMSGYGYTF

J: TRBJ1-1
V: TRBV7-2
D: -
DNA: TGTGCCAGCAGTTCTCAGGGTACAACTGAAGCTTTCTTT
CDR3: CASSSQGTTEAFF

J: TRBJ1-5
V: TRBV27
D: -
DNA: TGTGCCAGCAGTCATACAGGGATTAGCAATCAGCCCCAGCATTTT
CDR3: CASSHTGISNQPQHF

J: TRBJ2-3
V: TRBV7-9
D: TRBD2
DNA: TGTGCCAGTAGCCCCCCGGGGACTAGCCCAGGTGGAGATACGCAGTATTTT
CDR3: CASSPPGTSPGGDTQYF

J: TRBJ2-3
V: TRBV19
D: -
DNA: TGTGCCAGTAGTATCGAAGCGGCTGGAACCTCTAGCACAGATACGCAGTATTTT
CDR3: CASSIEAAGTSSTDTQYF

J: TRBJ1-1
V: TRBV28
D: -
DNA: TGTGCCAGCAGTTTACTATCCAACACTGAAGCTTTCTTT
CDR3: CASSLLSNTEAFF